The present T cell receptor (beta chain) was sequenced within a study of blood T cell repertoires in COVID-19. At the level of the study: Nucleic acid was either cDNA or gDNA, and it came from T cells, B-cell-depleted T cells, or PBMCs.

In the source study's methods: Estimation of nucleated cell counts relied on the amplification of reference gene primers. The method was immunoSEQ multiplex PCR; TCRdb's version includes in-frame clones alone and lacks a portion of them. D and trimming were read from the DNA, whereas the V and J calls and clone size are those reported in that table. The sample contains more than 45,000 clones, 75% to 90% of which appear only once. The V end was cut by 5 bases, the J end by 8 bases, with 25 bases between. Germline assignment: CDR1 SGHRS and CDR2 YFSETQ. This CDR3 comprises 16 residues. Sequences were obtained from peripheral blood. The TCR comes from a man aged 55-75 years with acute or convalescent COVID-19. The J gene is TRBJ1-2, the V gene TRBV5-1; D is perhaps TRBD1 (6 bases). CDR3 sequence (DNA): TGCGCCAGCAGTCCTAGACAGGAACCTACCCTGGGGGGCTACACCTTC. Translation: CASSPRQEPTLGGYTF.